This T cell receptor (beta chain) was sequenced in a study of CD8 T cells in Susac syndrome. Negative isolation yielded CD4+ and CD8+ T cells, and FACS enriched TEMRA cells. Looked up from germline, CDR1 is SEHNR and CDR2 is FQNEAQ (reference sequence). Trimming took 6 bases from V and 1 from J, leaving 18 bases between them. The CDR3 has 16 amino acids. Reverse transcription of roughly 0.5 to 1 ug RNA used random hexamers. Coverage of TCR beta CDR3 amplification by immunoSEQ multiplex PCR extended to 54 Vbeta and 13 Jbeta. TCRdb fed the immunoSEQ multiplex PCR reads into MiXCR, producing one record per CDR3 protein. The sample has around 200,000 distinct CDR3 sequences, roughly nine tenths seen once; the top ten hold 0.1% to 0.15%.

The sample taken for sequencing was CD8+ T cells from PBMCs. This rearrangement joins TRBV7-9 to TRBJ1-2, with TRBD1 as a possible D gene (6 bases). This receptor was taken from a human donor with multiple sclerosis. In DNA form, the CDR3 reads TGTGCCAGCAGGTCTGACAGGTGGGGCGGTAACTATGGCTACACCTTC. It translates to CASRSDRWGGNYGYTF.